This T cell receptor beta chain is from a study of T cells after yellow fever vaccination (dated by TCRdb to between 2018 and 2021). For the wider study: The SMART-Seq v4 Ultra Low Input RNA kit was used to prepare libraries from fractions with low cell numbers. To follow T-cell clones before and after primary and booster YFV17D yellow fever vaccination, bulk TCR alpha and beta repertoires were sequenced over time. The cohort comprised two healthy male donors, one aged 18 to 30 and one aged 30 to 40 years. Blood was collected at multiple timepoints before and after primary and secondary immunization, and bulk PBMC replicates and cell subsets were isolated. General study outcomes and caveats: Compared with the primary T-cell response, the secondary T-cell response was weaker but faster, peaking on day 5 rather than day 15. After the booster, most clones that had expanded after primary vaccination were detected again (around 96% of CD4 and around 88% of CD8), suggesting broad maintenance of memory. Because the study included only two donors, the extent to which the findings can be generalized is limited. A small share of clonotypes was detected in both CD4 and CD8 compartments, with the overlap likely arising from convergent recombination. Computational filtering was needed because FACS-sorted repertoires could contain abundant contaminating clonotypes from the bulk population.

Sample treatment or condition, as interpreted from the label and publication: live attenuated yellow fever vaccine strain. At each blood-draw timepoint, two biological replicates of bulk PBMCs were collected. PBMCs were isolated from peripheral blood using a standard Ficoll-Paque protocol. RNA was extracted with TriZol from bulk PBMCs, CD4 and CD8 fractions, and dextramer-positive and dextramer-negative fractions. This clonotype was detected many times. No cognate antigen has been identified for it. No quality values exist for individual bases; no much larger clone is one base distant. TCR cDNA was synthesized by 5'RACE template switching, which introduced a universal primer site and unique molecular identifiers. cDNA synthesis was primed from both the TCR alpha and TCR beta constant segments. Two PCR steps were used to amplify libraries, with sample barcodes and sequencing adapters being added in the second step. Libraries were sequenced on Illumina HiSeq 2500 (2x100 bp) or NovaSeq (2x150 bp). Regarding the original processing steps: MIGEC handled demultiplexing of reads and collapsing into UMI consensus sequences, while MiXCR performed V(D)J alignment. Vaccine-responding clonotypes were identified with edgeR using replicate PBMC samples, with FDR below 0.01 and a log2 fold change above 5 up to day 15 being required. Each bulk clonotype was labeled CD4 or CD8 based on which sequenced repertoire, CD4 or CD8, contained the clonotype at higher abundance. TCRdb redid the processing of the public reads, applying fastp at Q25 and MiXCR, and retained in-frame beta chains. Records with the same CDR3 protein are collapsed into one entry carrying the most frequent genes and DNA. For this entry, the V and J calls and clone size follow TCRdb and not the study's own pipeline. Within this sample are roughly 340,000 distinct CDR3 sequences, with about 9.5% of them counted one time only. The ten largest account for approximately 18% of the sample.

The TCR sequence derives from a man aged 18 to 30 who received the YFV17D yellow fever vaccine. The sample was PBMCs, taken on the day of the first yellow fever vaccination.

The sequence in DNA is TGTGCCATCAGTCATGGGGGTCTAATCACAGATACGCAGTATTTT. Its translation reads: CAISHGGLITDTQYF. The V and J segments used are TRBV10-3 and TRBJ2-3, with the D call perhaps TRBD1 or TRBD2, as 5 bases match in each case. V gives up 5 bases and J gives up 2 bases, and the segment between their germline ends measures 14 bases. According to the germline V gene, CDR1 reads ENHRY and CDR2 reads SYGVKD. From the cysteine up to the phenylalanine, the CDR3 has a length of 15 residues. The CDR3 DNA has 45 bases and is translated from base 1.